This T cell receptor beta chain was retrieved from a study of patients and donors after allogeneic stem cell transplantation (dated by TCRdb to the early 2020s). Preparation of the library involved RT-PCR. TCRdb lists the instrument as NextSeq 550. TCRdb reprocessed the public reads (quality trimming at Q25 with fastp, clone calling with MiXCR) and kept in-frame beta chains. Identical CDR3 protein sequences are pooled into one entry, listed with their most common genes and DNA. For this sample there are fewer than 180,000 distinct CDR3 sequences; 30% to 45% appear just once. The ten largest clonotypes hold about 50% of the sample. V and J are truncated by 1 base and 6 bases respectively, leaving an intervening sequence of 7 bases. The germline V gene encodes CDR1 MGHRA and CDR2 YSYEKL. Reading from cysteine to phenylalanine, the CDR3 counts 13 amino acids. Only the CDR3 DNA is retained, 39 bases long and in frame from the first base.

In the case of this clonotype: The specificity of this receptor is unknown. No much larger clone exists at a distance of one base, and base qualities are not known.

The TCR was taken from a human donor who was either an allogeneic HSCT recipient or a stem cell or donor lymphocyte infusion donor (not recorded which). It is not recorded whose cells these are; they may come from a transplant donor. The chain was built from TRBV4-1 and TRBJ2-1, with no confident D gene call. The specimen was blood, either unsorted or a sorted T cell fraction (not recorded which). At the DNA level, the sequence is TGCGCCAGCAGCCAAGTCGTCCCCAATGAGCAGTTCTTC. This yields the protein CASSQVVPNEQFF.